Listed below are T cell receptor beta chains from one sample, sequenced in a study of blood T cell repertoires in COVID-19. Data came from immunoSEQ multiplex PCR; TCRdb stores just in-frame clones and leaves some out. Found here are a few hundred thousand clones, 80% to 90% of them singletons; the top ten hold roughly a tenth. The material sequenced was peripheral blood. These TCRs come from a woman in her seventies with COVID-19, enrolled during active disease. The CDR3 runs from the conserved cysteine through the conserved F or W. Fields, in order: D gene, V gene, clone size, J gene, CDR3 DNA, CDR3 protein. D genes are given only for firm matches. The size entry is marked missing in some rows and otherwise reads once, few, many or a size class.

>.|TRBV21-1|.|TRBJ1-3
TGTGCCAGCACCCCGACAGGGAGCTCTGGAAACACCATATATTTT
CASTPTGSSGNTIYF
>TRBD2|TRBV19|.|TRBJ2-1
TGTGCCAGTAGTATAGGGACTAGCGGCAACAATGAGCAGTTCTTC
CASSIGTSGNNEQFF
>.|TRBV19|.|TRBJ1-5
TGTGCCAGTAGCTACTCCTCGCTCTCGGGTCAGCCCCAGCATTTT
CASSYSSLSGQPQHF
>.|TRBV10-3|.|TRBJ1-2
TGTGCCATCAGTGAGGGCCAGGGTGGGCCTGTAGACACCTTC
CAISEGQGGPVDTF
>TRBD1|TRBV7-8|.|TRBJ2-7
TGTGCCAGCAGCTGGGGACAGGAGATCCCCTACGAGCAGTACTTC
CASSWGQEIPYEQYF
>TRBD2|TRBV10-3|.|TRBJ2-7
TGTGCCATCAGTGAGACGGGACTAGCGGGAGGTCTTTACGAGCAGTACTTC
CAISETGLAGGLYEQYF
>TRBD1|TRBV9|.|TRBJ2-1
TGTGCCAGCAGCGTAGTAACAGGGGTATCCTACAATGAGCAGTTCTTC
CASSVVTGVSYNEQFF
>.|TRBV7-9|.|TRBJ2-5
TGTGCCAGCAGCGCATATACAGGGTACCAAGAGACCCAGTACTTC
CASSAYTGYQETQYF
>.|TRBV11-2|.|TRBJ1-3
TGTGCCAGCAGCTTAGAGAGGACTGGAAACACCATATATTTT
CASSLERTGNTIYF
>.|TRBV15|.|TRBJ1-1
TGTGCCACCAGCAGAGATTTTGGACTGTTGAACACTGAAGCTTTCTTT
CATSRDFGLLNTEAFF
>.|TRBV19|once|TRBJ1-1
TGTGCCAGTAGTATAGGGACTACAGGCCCAAACACTGAAGCTTTCTTT
CASSIGTTGPNTEAFF
>.|TRBV30|.|TRBJ1-2
TGTGCCTGGAGTGTACTCGCGGCAGGGGTCGGCTATGGCTACACCTTC
CAWSVLAAGVGYGYTF
>TRBD1|TRBV23-1|.|TRBJ2-2
TGCGCCAGCACCTCAAACGGGACAGGCGGCGGGGAGCTGTTTTTT
CASTSNGTGGGELFF
>TRBD1|TRBV5-1|.|TRBJ2-7
TGCGCCAGCAGCAAGGGACAGGGGAGCAACGAGCAGTACTTC
CASSKGQGSNEQYF
>TRBD1|TRBV3-1/TRBV3-2|.|TRBJ2-7
TGTGCCAGCAGGCAGAGTCCCGGGACAGGGTTCGAGCAGTACTTC
CASRQSPGTGFEQYF
>TRBD1|TRBV7-8|.|TRBJ1-5
TGTGCCAGCAGCTTAGCGCTGGCAGGGGGGAATAGCAATCAGCCCCAGCATTTT
CASSLALAGGNSNQPQHF
>TRBD2|TRBV3-1/TRBV3-2|.|TRBJ2-7
TGTGCCAGCAGCCAAGACGGGACTAGCGGATATTACGAGCAGTACTTC
CASSQDGTSGYYEQYF
>.|TRBV7-2|.|TRBJ2-1
TGTGCCAGCGCTCGGGTGACCCATAACCGGGATGAGCAGTTCTTC
CASARVTHNRDEQFF
>.|TRBV5-1|.|TRBJ2-2
TGCGCCAGCAGCTTGAGCGGGCAGAACACCGGGGAGCTGTTTTTT
CASSLSGQNTGELFF
>TRBD1|TRBV28|.|TRBJ1-2
TGTGCCAGCAGTCCTGGACAGGGGAATGGAGGCTACACCTTC
CASSPGQGNGGYTF
>.|TRBV7-8|.|TRBJ1-2
TGTGCCAGCAGCTTAGGTCAACAGGGATACTATGGCTACACCTTC
CASSLGQQGYYGYTF
>.|TRBV28|.|TRBJ1-5
TGTGCCAGCAGTAGGGGTGGCAGCAATCAGCCCCAGCATTTT
CASSRGGSNQPQHF
>.|TRBV5-1|.|TRBJ2-3
TGCGCCAGCAGCTTGGGACACCAAAACACAGATACGCAGTATTTT
CASSLGHQNTDTQYF
>.|TRBV11-2|.|TRBJ1-6
TGTGCCAGCAGCTTCGGTCAATTGAATTCACCCCTCCACTTT
CASSFGQLNSPLHF
>TRBD2|TRBV5-1|once|TRBJ2-1
TGCGCCAGCAGCGGGGGTAGCGGGATAGAGCAGTTCTTC
CASSGGSGIEQFF
>TRBD2|TRBV7-2|.|TRBJ2-7
TGTGCCAGCAGGAGTGCGGGAGTCAATTCCTACGAGCAGTACTTC
CASRSAGVNSYEQYF
>.|TRBV28|.|TRBJ1-2
TGTGCCAGCACCGAACAAAGAGGCTACACCTTC
CASTEQRGYTF
>TRBD2|TRBV6-5|.|TRBJ2-1
TGTGCCAGCAGTTTTATAGCGGGAGGGCCTAATGAGCAGTTCTTC
CASSFIAGGPNEQFF
>TRBD1|TRBV6-6|.|TRBJ2-3
TGTGCCAGCAGTTGGACAGGCCCAGATACGCAGTATTTT
CASSWTGPDTQYF
>.|TRBV11-2|few|TRBJ2-1
TGTGCCAGCAGCTTAGACTCTTTACGGGGGAATGAGCAGTTCTTC
CASSLDSLRGNEQFF
>TRBD1|TRBV24-1|.|TRBJ2-1
TGTGCCACCAGTGATGCCGGGACAGGAGGACCATACAATGAGCAGTTCTTC
CATSDAGTGGPYNEQFF
>.|TRBV18|.|TRBJ2-3
TGTGCCAGCTCCCTTTCCGGTCCTAGCACAGATACGCAGTATTTT
CASSLSGPSTDTQYF
>TRBD2|TRBV10-3|.|TRBJ2-2
TGTGCCATCAGTGAGTCTCGGGCTAGCGGGAGGGCCACCGGGGAGCTGTTTTTT
CAISESRASGRATGELFF
>TRBD2|TRBV10-3|.|TRBJ2-2
TGTGCCACGACTAGCGGGAGTACTGCGGGCACCGGGGAGCTGTTTTTT
CATTSGSTAGTGELFF
>TRBD2|TRBV11-2|.|TRBJ2-1
TGTGCCAGCAGCTTAGTGACTAGCGGGAGCTATGAGCAGTTCTTC
CASSLVTSGSYEQFF
>.|TRBV28|.|TRBJ1-5
TGTGCCAGCACCAAGGGGGTGGTAGGTCAGCCCCAGCATTTT
CASTKGVVGQPQHF
>TRBD1|TRBV7-9|.|TRBJ1-1
TGTGCCAGCAGCTTTACAGGGGGTCGGACTGAAGCTTTCTTT
CASSFTGGRTEAFF
>TRBD2|TRBV11-3|.|TRBJ2-1
TGTGCCAGCAGCTCAGGGACTAGCGGGAGACGGGATAAGTTCTTC
CASSSGTSGRRDKFF
>.|TRBV30|.|TRBJ1-1
TGTGCCTGGATGCAGGGGACTGAAGCTTTCTTT
CAWMQGTEAFF
>.|TRBV2|.|TRBJ1-2
TGTGCCAGCAGACTCACGAATAACTATGGCTACACCTTC
CASRLTNNYGYTF
>.|TRBV7-2|.|TRBJ2-5
TGTGCCAGCAGCTTAAATGGCGGAGGCGGGGAGACCCAGTACTTC
CASSLNGGGGETQYF
>.|TRBV6-6|few|TRBJ1-1
TGTGCCAGCAGGGGACATCGGGGCAGCACTGAAGCTTTCTTT
CASRGHRGSTEAFF
>TRBD2|TRBV27|.|TRBJ2-3
TGTGCCAGCAATGAGCCCTCGAGCGGGGGGATAACGCAGTATTTT
CASNEPSSGGITQYF
>.|TRBV6-6|.|TRBJ2-2
TGTGCCAGCAGTTTGACTTTGAACACCGGGGAGCTGTTTTTT
CASSLTLNTGELFF
>.|TRBV12-3/TRBV12-4|.|TRBJ2-5
TGTGCCAGCAGAGACAGGTCAGAGACCCAGTACTTC
CASRDRSETQYF
>.|TRBV6-6|.|TRBJ1-1
TGTGCCAGCAGCCTAGATGGGGGGTTGGGTGAAGCTTTCTTT
CASSLDGGLGEAFF
>TRBD2|TRBV5-1|.|TRBJ2-7
TGCGCCAGCAGCTCCCCGGGGGGGGGTGACTACGAGCAGTACTTC
CASSSPGGGDYEQYF
>.|TRBV7-9|.|TRBJ1-1
TGTGCCAGCAGCTTAGGGCAGTTGATAGCTTTCTTT
CASSLGQLIAFF
>.|TRBV28|.|TRBJ1-1
TGTGCCAGCAGTTTATCTTCGACTGGTGAAGCTTTCTTT
CASSLSSTGEAFF
>.|TRBV28|.|TRBJ1-5
TGTGCCAGCAGTTTTTTGGTCGGGAATCAGCCCCAGCATTTT
CASSFLVGNQPQHF
>TRBD2|TRBV5-5|.|TRBJ2-7
TGTGCCAGCAGCTTAAGTGTGGCTAGCGGGAGCTACGAGCAGTACTTC
CASSLSVASGSYEQYF
>.|TRBV19|.|TRBJ1-2
TGTGCCAGTAGACGGGGTCTCACCCCTACCTATGGCTACACCTTC
CASRRGLTPTYGYTF
>TRBD1|TRBV27|.|TRBJ2-7
TGTGCCAGCAGTTTCCAACCCCCGGGACAGGGGATCTACGAGCAGTACTTC
CASSFQPPGQGIYEQYF
>.|TRBV21-1|.|TRBJ2-7
TGTGCCAGCAGCAAAGGCCCCGGAACAGGGGACCACGAGCAGTACTTC
CASSKGPGTGDHEQYF
>TRBD1|TRBV14|.|TRBJ2-1
TGTGCCAGCAGCCACCGGGACAGGGTCTACAATGAGCAGTTCTTC
CASSHRDRVYNEQFF
>TRBD2|TRBV5-4|.|TRBJ2-7
TGTGCCAGCAGCTCCCCGACTGGGACTAGCGGGAGCACTGGGGAGCAGTACTTC
CASSSPTGTSGSTGEQYF
>.|TRBV6-2/TRBV6-3|.|TRBJ1-2
TGTGCCAGCAGTTACTCCTCGCAGGGGCATGGCTACACCTTC
CASSYSSQGHGYTF
>.|TRBV7-8|.|TRBJ2-7
TGTGCCAGCAGCTTATTCCGGGTCCGGGAGAGTCCCCACGAGCAGTACTTC
CASSLFRVRESPHEQYF
>TRBD1|TRBV4-3|.|TRBJ2-3
TGCGCCAGCAGCCAAGAGGCAGGGGGCAACACAGATACGCAGTATTTT
CASSQEAGGNTDTQYF